Below, one TCR beta chain is given with its context. This sample was taken from a study of blood T cell repertoires in COVID-19. In the study overall: Italy, Spain and the United States were the sources of the convalescent and acute COVID-19 samples.

The CDR3 is made up of 14 amino acids. The germline gives CDR1 MGHDK, CDR2 SYGVNS. The J segment lost 2 bases and the V segment lost 9 bases, leaving 10 bases of the junction unmatched. In the original analysis: Estimation of nucleated cell counts was performed using reference gene primer amplification. Measured with immunoSEQ multiplex PCR; TCRdb has only the in-frame clones, and not every one. For V, J and clone size, that table is used; D and trimming come from the DNA. The sample contains some 88,000 clones, 91% of which appear only once. This chain links TRBV25-1 with TRBJ2-7, with 7 bases identical to TRBD2. The sequenced material came from peripheral blood. The sequence was collected from a human donor with active COVID-19. The donor label of this sample is uncertain. The CDR3 bases are TGTGCCAGTCAGGACGCTGGGGGGGCCTACGAGCAGTACTTC. Translation: CASQDAGGAYEQYF.